This T cell receptor beta chain was sequenced for a study of blood T cell repertoires in COVID-19. Study details: The samples span acute and convalescent COVID-19 from the United States, Italy and Spain.

Here immunoSEQ multiplex PCR was the method, and the copy in TCRdb shows in-frame clones only, minus some. The table records about 83,000 clones, more than 80% of them present only once. This clone appeared once. The CDR3 covers 17 residues. Per the germline V gene, CDR1 is LGHDT and CDR2 is YNNKEL (reference sequence). With 3 bases clipped from V and 10 bases from J, the junction kept 14 bases outside the gene matches. The clonotype comes from a woman older than 75 with acute or convalescent COVID-19. Sequencing used peripheral blood. The chain recombines TRBV3-1 (or the pseudogene TRBV3-2) with TRBJ1-6; 8 bases match TRBD1. Here the CDR3 DNA reads TGTGCCAGCAGCCATAACGACAGGGGAGAACTAGGCTCACCCCTCCACTTT. Protein product: CASSHNDRGELGSPLHF.